This T cell receptor (beta chain) was sequenced for a study of cytomegalovirus exposure and HLA in healthy donors. A multiplex PCR was run with 60 Vbeta primers and 13 Jbeta primers. The assay was immunoSEQ multiplex PCR, and TCRdb's table has in-frame clones only and misses some. The data contain under 200,000 clones, approximately 79% of them seen just once; the ten biggest clones take up approximately 6%. The TCR originated in a man aged 35-49 years in good health and CMV-seropositive. The sequenced sample was PBMCs.

The CDR3 reads CASSLDSGGNTDTQYF. CDR3 DNA sequence: TGTGCCAGCAGCTTAGACAGCGGGGGGAACACAGATACGCAGTATTTT. V is TRBV7-2 and J is TRBJ2-3, with TRBD2 matching 9 bases. CDR3 length equals 16 residues. CDR1 and CDR2 from the germline V gene are SGHTA and FQGNSA. V gave up 1 base and J gave up 2 bases; unmatched junction bases: 4.